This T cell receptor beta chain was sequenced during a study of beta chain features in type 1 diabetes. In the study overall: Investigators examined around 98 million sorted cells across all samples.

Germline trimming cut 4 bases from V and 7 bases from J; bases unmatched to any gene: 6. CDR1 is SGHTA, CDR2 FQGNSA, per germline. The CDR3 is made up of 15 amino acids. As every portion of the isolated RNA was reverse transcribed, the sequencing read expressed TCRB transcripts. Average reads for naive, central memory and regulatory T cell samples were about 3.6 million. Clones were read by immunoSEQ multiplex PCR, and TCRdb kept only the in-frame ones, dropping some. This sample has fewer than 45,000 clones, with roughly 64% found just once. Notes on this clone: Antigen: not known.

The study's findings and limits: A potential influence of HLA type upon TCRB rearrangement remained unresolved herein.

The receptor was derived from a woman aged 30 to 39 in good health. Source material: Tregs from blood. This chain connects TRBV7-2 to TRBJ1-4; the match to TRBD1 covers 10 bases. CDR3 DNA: TGTGCCAGCAGCTCCTCCGGGACAGGGGTTGAAAAACTGTTTTTT. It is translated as CASSSSGTGVEKLFF.